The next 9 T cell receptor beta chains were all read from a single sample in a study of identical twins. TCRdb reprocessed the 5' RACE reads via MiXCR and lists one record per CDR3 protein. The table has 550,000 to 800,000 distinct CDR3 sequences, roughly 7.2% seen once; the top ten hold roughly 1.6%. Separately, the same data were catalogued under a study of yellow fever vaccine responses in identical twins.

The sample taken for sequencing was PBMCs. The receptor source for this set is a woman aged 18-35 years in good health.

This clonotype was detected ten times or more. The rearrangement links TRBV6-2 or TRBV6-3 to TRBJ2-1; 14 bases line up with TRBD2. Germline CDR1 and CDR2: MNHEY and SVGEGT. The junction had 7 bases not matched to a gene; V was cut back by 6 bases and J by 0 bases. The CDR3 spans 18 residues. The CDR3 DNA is TGTGCCAGCAGACGCGGACTAGCGGGAGGCCTCTCCTACAATGAGCAGTTCTTC. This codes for CASRRGLAGGLSYNEQFF.

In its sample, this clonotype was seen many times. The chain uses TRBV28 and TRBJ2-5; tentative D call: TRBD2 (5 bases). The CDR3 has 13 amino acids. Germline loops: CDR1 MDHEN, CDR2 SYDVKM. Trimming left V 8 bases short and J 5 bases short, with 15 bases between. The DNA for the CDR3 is TGTGCCAGCGTTCCCGCGGGTTTGGAGACCCAGTACTTC. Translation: CASVPAGLETQYF.

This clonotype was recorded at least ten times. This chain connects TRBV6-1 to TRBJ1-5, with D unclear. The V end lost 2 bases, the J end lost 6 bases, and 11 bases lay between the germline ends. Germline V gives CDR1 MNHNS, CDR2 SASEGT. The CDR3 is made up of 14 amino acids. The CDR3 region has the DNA TGTGCCAGCAGTGAATTTAGTGGGCCTCAGCCCCAGCATTTT. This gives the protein CASSEFSGPQPQHF.

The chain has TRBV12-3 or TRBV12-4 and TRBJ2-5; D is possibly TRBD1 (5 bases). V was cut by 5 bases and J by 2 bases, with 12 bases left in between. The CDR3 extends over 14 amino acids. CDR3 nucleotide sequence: TGTGCCAGCAGTCCTGGCAGGGTACAAGAGACCCAGTACTTC. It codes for CASSPGRVQETQYF.

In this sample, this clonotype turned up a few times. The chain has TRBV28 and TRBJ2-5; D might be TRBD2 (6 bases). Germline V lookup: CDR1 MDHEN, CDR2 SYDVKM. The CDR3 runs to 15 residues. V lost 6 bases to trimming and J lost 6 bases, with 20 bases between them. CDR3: CASSHPFAGGKTQYF. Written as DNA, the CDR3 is TGTGCCAGCAGCCACCCCTTCGCCGGGGGAAAGACCCAGTACTTC.

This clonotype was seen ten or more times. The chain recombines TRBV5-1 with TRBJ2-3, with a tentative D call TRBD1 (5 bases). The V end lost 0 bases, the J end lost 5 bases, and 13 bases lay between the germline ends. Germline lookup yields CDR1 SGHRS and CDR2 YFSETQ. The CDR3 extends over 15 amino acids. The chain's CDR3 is CASSLESRVVDTQYF. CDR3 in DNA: TGCGCCAGCAGCTTGGAGTCCAGGGTGGTAGATACGCAGTATTTT. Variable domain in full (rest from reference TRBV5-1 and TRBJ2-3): KAGVTQTPRYLIKTRGQQVTLSCSPISGHRSVSWYQQTPGQGLQFLFEYFSETQRNKGNFPGRFSGRQFSNSRSEMNVSTLELGDSALYLCASSLESRVVDTQYFGPGTRLTVL.

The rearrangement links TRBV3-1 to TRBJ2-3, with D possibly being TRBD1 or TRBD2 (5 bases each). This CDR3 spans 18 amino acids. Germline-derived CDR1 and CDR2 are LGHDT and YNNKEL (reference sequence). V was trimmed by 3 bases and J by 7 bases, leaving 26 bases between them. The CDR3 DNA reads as TGTGCCAGCAGCCAGGGGGAGTCTTTGGACACTCCTTCTTATACGCAGTATTTT. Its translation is CASSQGESLDTPSYTQYF.

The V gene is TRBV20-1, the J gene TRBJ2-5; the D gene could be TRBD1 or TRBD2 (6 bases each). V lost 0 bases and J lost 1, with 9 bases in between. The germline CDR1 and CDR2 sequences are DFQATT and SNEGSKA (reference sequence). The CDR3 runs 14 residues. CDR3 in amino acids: CSAREGGPQETQYF. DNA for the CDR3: TGCAGTGCTAGAGAAGGGGGGCCCCAAGAGACCCAGTACTTC.

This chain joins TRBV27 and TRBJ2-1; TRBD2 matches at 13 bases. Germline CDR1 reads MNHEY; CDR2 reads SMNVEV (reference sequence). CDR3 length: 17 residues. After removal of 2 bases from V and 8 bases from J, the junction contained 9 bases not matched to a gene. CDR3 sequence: CASSLVTSGGVWDEQFF. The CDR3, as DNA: TGTGCCAGCAGTTTAGTTACTAGCGGGGGGGTCTGGGATGAGCAGTTCTTC.